This TCR beta chain was identified during a study of PD-L1 blockade in urothelial cancer. Study as a whole: Individuals in the cohort had been given 0 to 3 earlier chemotherapy regimens. Blood drawn 3 weeks (second dose) and 6 weeks after treatment start was analyzed.

Assay: immunoSEQ multiplex PCR; the TCRdb copy retains only in-frame clones and omits some. Of tens of thousands of clones in the sample, 87% were seen once. Sample time point: pretreatment peripheral blood. CDR3 length equals 15 residues. Germline V gene sequence: CDR1 MNHEY, CDR2 SMNVEV (reference sequence). The trim removed 5 bases at V and 4 bases at J, leaving 7 bases unmatched. V is TRBV27 and J is TRBJ2-7; 11 positions agree with TRBD1. The sequencing here drew on PBMCs, taken around atezolizumab (anti-PD-L1) treatment. This TCR was sampled from a woman aged 55-70 years with urothelial cancer. CDR3 nucleotide sequence: TGTGCCAGCAGTCTAGGGACAGGGGGAAGTTACGAGCAGTACTTC. Its translation: CASSLGTGGSYEQYF.